The 26 T cell receptor beta chains below all came from one sample that was sequenced in a study of regulatory T cells in long-lasting Graves disease. CDR3-region Arm-PCR and iRepertoire HTBI primers produced the TCR beta libraries. TCRdb used MiXCR to reprocess the multiplex PCR reads, holding one entry per CDR3 protein. The sample records hundreds of thousands of distinct CDR3 sequences, roughly 22% being singletons. This sample's time point: persistent/refractory GD, antithyroid drugs over 5 years with positive TRAb. The TCR library was made from RNA that had been extracted from PBMCs in TRIzol. Sequenced material: peripheral blood mononuclear cells (PBMCs), taken when the disease was refractory, from a patient treated with antithyroid drugs. The receptors here all came from a female donor with Graves disease.

To note about this clonotype: A much larger clone differs from this one at a single base, so this may be a read error. The chain uses TRBV28 and TRBJ1-5, with D perhaps TRBD1 (6 bases). CDR3 length: 13 amino acids. V gave up 6 bases and J gave up 9 bases, with 15 bases separating them. Germline V gene sequence: CDR1 MDHEN, CDR2 SYDVKM. The CDR3 DNA reads TGTGCCAGCAGGGACAGTACTGGCCTGCCCCAGCATTTT. It yields the protein CASRDSTGLPQHF. Using reference TRBV28 and TRBJ1-5 for the parts outside the CDR3, the full variable domain is DVKVTQSSRYLVKRTGEKVFLECVQDMDHENMFWYRQDPGLGLRLIYFSYDVKMKEKGDIPEGYSVSREKKERFSLILESASTNQTSMYLCASRDSTGLPQHFGDGTRLSIL.

The chain is built from TRBV3-1 and TRBJ1-5, with unresolved D. The CDR3 is made up of 15 amino acids. Germline values: CDR1 LGHDT, CDR2 YNNKEL (reference sequence). With 0 bases removed from V and 6 bases from J, the gap between germline ends came to 12 bases. The CDR3 here is CASSQDAGSGQPQHF. The CDR3, as DNA: TGTGCCAGCAGCCAAGATGCGGGGTCTGGTCAGCCCCAGCATTTT.

This clonotype was seen repeatedly, ten times or more. The chain uses TRBV28 and TRBJ1-4; 7 bases align to TRBD1. J gave up 5 bases and V 4 bases, and 10 bases lay outside the gene matches. The CDR3 has 16 amino acids. Per germline, CDR1 MDHEN and CDR2 SYDVKM. CDR3 region: CASSSETGQPNEKLFF. The CDR3 DNA reads TGTGCCAGCAGTTCGGAGACGGGACAGCCAAATGAAAAACTGTTTTTT.

This clonotype was counted only a few times. V usage is TRBV7-9 and J usage is TRBJ2-5, with a weak D call TRBD1 (6 bases). The germline V gene encodes CDR1 SEHNR and CDR2 FQNEAQ (reference sequence). Trimming took 5 bases from V and 1 from J, leaving 17 bases between them. This CDR3 spans 16 amino acids. In nucleotides, the CDR3 is TGTGCCAGCAGCCCTCACCGGTGGACAGCCCAAGAGACCCAGTACTTC. Translated, it gives CASSPHRWTAQETQYF.

This clonotype occurred many times. V usage is TRBV3-1 and J usage is TRBJ1-1; D is ambiguous. This CDR3 has 14 amino acids. Germline CDR1 and CDR2: LGHDT and YNNKEL (reference sequence). V lost 3 bases to trimming and J lost 4 bases, with 12 bases between them. The DNA of the CDR3 is TGTGCCAGCAGCCAGAGCAAACTTACCACTGAAGCTTTCTTT. Its protein is CASSQSKLTTEAFF. Drawing the rest from reference TRBV3-1 and TRBJ1-1, the complete variable domain is DTAVSQTPKYLVTQMGNDKSIKCEQNLGHDTMYWYKQDSKKFLKIMFSYNNKELIINETVPNRFSPKSPDKAHLNLHINSLELGDSAVYFCASSQSKLTTEAFFGQGTRLTVV.

The V and J genes are TRBV30 and TRBJ2-5; TRBD1 matches at 7 bases. The CDR3 loop spans 14 amino acids. Germline-derived CDR1 and CDR2 are GTSNPN and SVGIG (reference sequence). V lost 0 bases and J lost 7; bases outside the gene matches: 8. CDR3 nucleotide sequence: TGTGCCTGGAGTGTTCACAGGGGTTCGGGGACCCAGTACTTC. This gives the protein CAWSVHRGSGTQYF.

In its sample, this clonotype was seen a few times. The rearrangement links TRBV12-3 or TRBV12-4 to TRBJ1-3; D is uncertain. V shed 5 bases and J shed 4 bases, with 12 bases lying between them. This CDR3 contains 14 residues. CDR3 amino acids: CASSGRGRGNTIYF. Here the CDR3 DNA reads TGTGCCAGCAGTGGACGGGGAAGGGGAAACACCATATATTTT.

This clonotype appeared many times. The chain uses TRBV2 and TRBJ2-5, with 9 bases aligning to TRBD2. From germline, CDR1 is SNHLY and CDR2 FYNNEI. The CDR3 is 15 amino acids. V was clipped by 1 base and J by 4 bases; unmatched bases: 4. CDR3 sequence: CASSEGGGAPETQYF. The CDR3 coding sequence is TGTGCCAGCAGTGAAGGCGGGGGGGCCCCAGAGACCCAGTACTTC.

This clonotype showed up many times. The V and J genes are TRBV7-2 and TRBJ2-5, with D maybe TRBD2 (6 bases). Trimming cost V 5 bases and J 5 bases, with 24 bases left between them. CDR1 and CDR2 from the germline V gene are SGHTA and FQGNSA. The CDR3 covers 17 residues. The CDR3 loop is CASSTPSRDWANETQYF. CDR3 bases: TGTGCCAGCAGCACCCCGAGTCGGGACTGGGCGAACGAGACCCAGTACTTC.

The rearrangement uses TRBV6-1 and TRBJ1-3; weak D call: TRBD1 (5 bases). The CDR3 is 14 amino acids. V was pared by 11 bases and J by 4 bases, with 18 bases between. The germline V gene has CDR1 MNHNS and CDR2 SASEGT. The CDR3 spells CACMGEVGGNTIYF. Written as DNA, the CDR3 is TGTGCCTGCATGGGGGAAGTGGGAGGAAACACCATATATTTT.

This clonotype was seen only a few times. The rearrangement uses TRBV5-5 and TRBJ2-7; D call uncertain. Per germline, CDR1 SGHKS and CDR2 YYEKEE (reference sequence). Trimming shortened V by 0 bases and J by 0 bases, and 19 bases separated the two germline ends. The CDR3 has 18 residues. The CDR3 protein is CASSLAFGRVRGSYEQYF. CDR3 bases: TGTGCCAGCAGCTTGGCCTTCGGACGAGTCAGAGGCTCCTACGAGCAGTACTTC.

This clonotype has a handful of counts. V gene TRBV6-1 combines with J gene TRBJ2-5; D ambiguous. This CDR3 is built from 11 residues. Germline assignment: CDR1 MNHNS and CDR2 SASEGT. V lost 6 bases and J 5 bases, leaving 7 bases between the germline ends. CDR3 protein: CASSDLETQYF. Here the CDR3 DNA reads TGTGCCAGCAGCGATCTGGAGACCCAGTACTTC.

This clonotype was observed a few times. The genes are TRBV6-1 and TRBJ1-3, with D possibly being TRBD1 (5 bases). CDR3 length equals 15 residues. Germline values: CDR1 MNHNS, CDR2 SASEGT. Trimming stripped 6 bases from V and 0 bases from J, with 12 bases between. The CDR3 reads CASRSTGFSGNTIYF. CDR3 sequence (DNA): TGTGCCAGCAGATCAACAGGTTTCTCTGGAAACACCATATATTTT.

This clonotype was observed many times. This CDR3 reads CATQDPTQPQHF. The CDR3 DNA reads TGTGCCACCCAGGACCCAACCCAGCCCCAGCATTTT. The chain has TRBV10-3 and TRBJ1-5; D unclear. Germline values: CDR1 ENHRY, CDR2 SYGVKD. V was clipped by 10 bases and J by 7 bases, with 14 bases between them. The CDR3 sequence is 12 residues long.

This clonotype was recorded many times. The gene calls are TRBV6-5 and TRBJ1-1, with 8 bases lining up with TRBD1. J gave up 6 bases and V 4 bases, and 10 bases lay outside the gene matches. The length of the CDR3 is 15 residues. Germline V CDR1 and CDR2: MNHEY, SVGAGI. The CDR3, as DNA: TGTGCCAGCAGTTCGAGCCCGGACAGGGCGGCTGAAGCTTTCTTT. It encodes CASSSSPDRAAEAFF.

This chain links TRBV19 with TRBJ2-7; 7 positions match TRBD2. V dropped 10 bases and J dropped 7; count of bases not matched to a gene: 13. Germline V gene data show CDR1 as LNHDA and CDR2 as SQIVND (reference sequence). The CDR3 spans 13 residues. The chain's CDR3 is CATGREYSGEQYF. Here the CDR3 DNA reads TGTGCCACAGGACGGGAATATAGCGGGGAGCAGTACTTC.

V and J are TRBV20-1 and TRBJ2-7; 9 bases match TRBD1. The CDR3 sequence is 13 residues long. CDR1 is DFQATT and CDR2 is SNEGSKA in the germline V gene (reference sequence). V shed 6 bases, J shed 4 bases, and the junction held 7 bases outside the gene matches. CDR3 region: CSAQGASRYEQYF. The CDR3 DNA reads TGCAGTGCACAGGGGGCGAGTAGGTACGAGCAGTACTTC.

This clonotype has a handful of counts. The gene calls are TRBV5-1 and TRBJ2-5; D not resolved. Trimming cost V 0 bases and J 5 bases, with 8 bases left between them. In germline, CDR1 is SGHRS, CDR2 YFSETQ. CDR3 size: 13 residues. As DNA, the CDR3 is TGCGCCAGCAGCTTGGACGACGGGGAGACCCAGTACTTC. It codes for CASSLDDGETQYF.

The rearrangement links TRBV6-2 or TRBV6-3 to TRBJ1-2; no clear D. Germline loops: CDR1 MNHEY, CDR2 SVGEGT. V lost 4 bases and J 6 bases, leaving 18 bases between the germline ends. The CDR3 consists of 15 residues. As DNA, the CDR3 is TGTGCCAGCAGTTCCCCCCCCGGCCCTCGGGATGGCTACACCTTC. Translating it yields CASSSPPGPRDGYTF.

This clonotype was counted at least ten times. The gene calls are TRBV28 and TRBJ2-4; D might be TRBD1 or TRBD2, each matching 5 bases. Trimming took 8 bases from V and 4 from J, leaving 15 bases between them. The CDR3 length is 14 residues. Germline CDR1 MDHEN, CDR2 SYDVKM. The CDR3, as DNA: TGTGCCAGCGACGAGGGACGTCAAAAAAACATTCAGTACTTC. Its translation is CASDEGRQKNIQYF. Full variable domain (rest looked up from reference TRBV28 and TRBJ2-4): DVKVTQSSRYLVKRTGEKVFLECVQDMDHENMFWYRQDPGLGLRLIYFSYDVKMKEKGDIPEGYSVSREKKERFSLILESASTNQTSMYLCASDEGRQKNIQYFGAGTRLSVL.

This sequence joins TRBV19 and TRBJ1-5; D uncertain. Deletions cut 3 bases from V and 6 bases from J, with 12 bases between. The CDR3 has 14 residues. The germline V gene encodes CDR1 LNHDA and CDR2 SQIVND (reference sequence). CDR3 nucleotide sequence: TGTGCCAGTAGTATGCAGGTTTGGGGTCAGCCCCAGCATTTT. It encodes CASSMQVWGQPQHF.

A note on this clonotype: This could be a read error, since a much larger clone is one nucleotide away. The CDR3 does not end in the conserved phenylalanine or tryptophan, so this is likely a read error. This chain uses TRBV27 with TRBJ1-2, with TRBD1 matching over 7 bases. The CDR3 has 14 residues. Trimming at V came to 5 bases and at J to 6 bases, leaving 9 bases not matched to a gene. Looked up from germline, CDR1 is MNHEY and CDR2 is SMNVEV (reference sequence). The CDR3 DNA reads TGTGCCAGCAGTCCCGAGATGAGGGGGCATGGCTACACCCTC. This sequence encodes CASSPEMRGHGYTL.

This clonotype was counted ten times or more. The V gene is TRBV28, the J gene TRBJ1-2; D is uncertain. Trimming left V 2 bases short and J 3 bases short, with 10 bases between. Germline CDR1 reads MDHEN; CDR2 reads SYDVKM. The length of the CDR3 is 14 residues. The CDR3 protein is CASSLVRPYYGYTF. As DNA, the CDR3 is TGTGCCAGCAGTTTAGTTAGACCCTACTATGGCTACACCTTC.

This clonotype was picked up many times. The chain uses TRBV11-2 and TRBJ2-7; the D gene is possibly TRBD1 (5 bases). Trimming cost V 2 bases and J 6 bases, with 17 bases left between them. Germline V gene data show CDR1 as SGHAT and CDR2 as FQNNGV. The CDR3 is made up of 15 amino acids. The CDR3 spells CASSLNTGQRGEQYF. The CDR3 region has the DNA TGTGCCAGCAGCTTAAATACCGGGCAAAGGGGCGAGCAGTACTTC.

The chain couples TRBV19 to TRBJ1-5; tentatively, D is TRBD1 (5 bases). The CDR3 has 14 amino acids. Germline V lookup: CDR1 LNHDA, CDR2 SQIVND (reference sequence). The ends were cut back, 6 bases at V and 5 bases at J, with 14 bases in the middle. CDR3 nucleotide sequence: TGTGCCAGTAGGGGGGAGGGGCCTCATCAGCCCCAGCATTTT. Its translation is CASRGEGPHQPQHF.

On this clonotype itself: A clone one base away is much larger, so this may be a read error. The CDR3 here is CASSYEGWVNTEASF. In DNA, the CDR3 is TGTGCCAGCAGTTATGAAGGGTGGGTGAACACTGAAGCTTCCTTT. The gene calls are TRBV6-5 and TRBJ1-1; D unresolved. The CDR3 contains 15 residues. Germline V gene lookup returns CDR1 MNHEY and CDR2 SVGAGI.